Listed below are T cell receptor beta chains from one sample, sequenced in a study of cytomegalovirus exposure and HLA in healthy donors. Libraries were prepared by immunoSEQ multiplex PCR; TCRdb keeps only in-frame clonotypes and omits some of them. Of over 120,000 clones listed, about 88% are singletons. Material: PBMCs. Receptors originate from a woman aged 18-29 years in good health and CMV-seropositive. CDR3s include the opening cysteine and the closing phenylalanine or tryptophan.

19,TRBV2,TRBJ2-3,CASGLGLAGGPRMTDTQYF
19,TRBV13,TRBJ2-2,CASSPTNPTGDLNTGELFF
15,TRBV6-1,TRBJ1-1,CASSVGQAMNTEAFF
15,TRBV4-1,TRBJ2-4,CASSQIGVAKNIQYF
13,TRBV11-3,TRBJ2-3,CASSSLSTDTQYF
13,TRBV30,TRBJ1-2,CAWSFWESYGYTF
17,TRBV28,TRBJ1-6,CASSPPVIGRADSPLHF
17,TRBV4-1,TRBJ1-6,CASSQVDMGLNNSPLHF
17,TRBV9,TRBJ2-2,CASSVSLGQGDTGELFF
14,TRBV18,TRBJ1-5,CASSPRQGNQPQHF
14,TRBV14,TRBJ1-5,CASSQVTGDQPQHF
14,TRBV2,TRBJ1-1,CASRTGQLNTEAFF
14,TRBV7-2,TRBJ1-6,CASTPRGGNSPLHF
14,TRBV5-6,TRBJ2-7,CASSLGHNPYEQYF
16,TRBV14,TRBJ2-5,CASSPGLAGGEETQYF
19,TRBV30,TRBJ1-6,CAWKLGEVPLRILNSPLHF
14,TRBV6-6,TRBJ1-4,CASSYSRGDEKLFF
15,TRBV5-4,TRBJ1-6,CASSLEGAPNGPLHF
15,TRBV5-1,TRBJ1-1,CASSRRGGQGTEAFF
14,TRBV7-6,TRBJ2-5,CASSSPTREETQYF
15,TRBV6-1,TRBJ2-7,CASYAGYTPLTEQYF
16,TRBV9,TRBJ2-2,CATSWAPGGNTGELFF
15,TRBV11-3,TRBJ2-3,CASSLGKGSTDTQYF
14,TRBV14,TRBJ1-2,CASSPRPGLYGYTF
13,TRBV18,TRBJ1-4,CASSPGLGEKLFF
14,TRBV25-1,TRBJ1-3,CASSEGSSGNTIYF
12,TRBV5-1,TRBJ2-1,CASSLAGGEQFF
16,TRBV25-1,TRBJ2-3,CASSDSSGGITDTQYF
14,TRBV11-3,TRBJ2-1,CASSLVSLSNEQFF
15,TRBV27,TRBJ2-7,CASSQTSGGAYEQYF
16,TRBV28,TRBJ2-5,CASSPRTSGTQETQYF
13,TRBV28,TRBJ1-1,CASSFPRAGSAFF
16,TRBV15,TRBJ2-3,CATSRVRGASTDTQYF
16,TRBV28,TRBJ2-7,CASSLDGTGGLYEQYF
16,TRBV28,TRBJ1-2,CASSLPTGGGVYGYTF
16,TRBV13,TRBJ2-1,CASSTWGLAGGNEQFF
14,TRBV6-4,TRBJ2-2,CASRRDRDTGELFF
14,TRBV11-2,TRBJ2-1,CASSLGLASNEQFF
16,TRBV19,TRBJ2-2,CASSISLAGGTGELFF
15,TRBV5-6,TRBJ2-2,CASSLTSGGTGELFF
11,TRBV5-5,TRBJ2-3,CATRGTDTQYF
14,TRBV7-2,TRBJ2-2,CASKDGLETGELFF
15,TRBV9,TRBJ2-7,CASSVVSVFSYEQYF
14,TRBV5-1,TRBJ2-3,CASMGGISTDTQYF
12,TRBV27,TRBJ2-2,CASRIPAGELFF
15,TRBV19,TRBJ2-4,CASKWAAQAKNIQYF